This entry lists 20 T cell receptor beta chains sequenced from one sample in a study of T cell responses to AZD1222 COVID-19 vaccine. Profiled with immunoSEQ multiplex PCR; TCRdb holds only in-frame clones, not every one. The table lists around 29,000 clones, about 93% of them singletons. The sample consisted of peripheral blood, taken on day 0 of AZD1222 vaccination. Every receptor here comes from an adult in good health.

This clone was observed once. The chain employs TRBV7-2 and TRBJ2-5; 15 bases map to TRBD2. Per germline, CDR1 SGHTA and CDR2 FQGNSA. J lost 1 base, V lost 5 bases, and 8 bases had no gene match. The CDR3 runs 18 residues. The CDR3 DNA is TGTGCCAGCAGCCGTCGGACTAGCGGGAGGGCCCCCCAAGAGACCCAGTACTTC. It is translated as CASSRRTSGRAPQETQYF.

The genes are TRBV24-1 and TRBJ1-5; weak D call: TRBD1 (5 bases). Germline CDR1 KGHDR, CDR2 SFDVKD. The CDR3 has 15 amino acids. V lost 3 bases to trimming and J lost 7 bases, with 15 bases between them. The CDR3 loop reads CATSDPREGRQPQHF. The DNA of the CDR3 is TGTGCCACCAGTGATCCCAGGGAAGGAAGGCAGCCCCAGCATTTT.

The chain employs TRBV30 and TRBJ1-5, with D unclear. Trimming pared 3 bases from V and 9 bases from J, leaving 15 bases between. Germline CDR1 GTSNPN, CDR2 SVGIG (reference sequence). The CDR3 runs 13 residues. Here the CDR3 DNA reads TGTGCCTGGAGACAAGACTCAAGCGGGCCCCAGCATTTT. Translation gives CAWRQDSSGPQHF.

The chain is built from TRBV10-3 and TRBJ2-7; TRBD2 is a possible D gene (5 bases). CDR3 length equals 15 residues. Germline values: CDR1 ENHRY, CDR2 SYGVKD. V was pared by 0 bases and J by 0 bases, with 9 bases between. CDR3 bases: TGTGCCATCAGTGAGTCAATGGGGAGCTCCTACGAGCAGTACTTC. It yields the protein CAISESMGSSYEQYF.

The chain couples TRBV19 to TRBJ2-1; 7 bases are shared with TRBD1. The CDR3 consists of 15 residues. Germline-derived CDR1 and CDR2 are LNHDA and SQIVND (reference sequence). The trim removed 4 bases at V and 0 bases at J, leaving 3 bases unmatched. The CDR3 is CASSRGTVSYNEQFF. For the CDR3, the DNA is TGTGCCAGTAGTAGAGGGACAGTCTCCTACAATGAGCAGTTCTTC.

The gene calls are TRBV5-4 and TRBJ1-1; D may be TRBD1 (5 bases). Trimming stripped 3 bases from V and 0 bases from J, with 9 bases between. Germline CDR1 is SGHNT and CDR2 is YYREEE (reference sequence). The CDR3 contains 14 residues. CDR3 region: CASSSTVMNTEAFF. Written as DNA, the CDR3 is TGTGCCAGCAGCTCGACAGTAATGAACACTGAAGCTTTCTTT.

This sequence joins TRBV3-1 (or the pseudogene TRBV3-2) and TRBJ2-7, with TRBD2 matching over 11 bases. The CDR3 has 19 amino acids. Germline lookup yields CDR1 LGHDT and CDR2 YNNKEL (reference sequence). V lost 2 bases to trimming and J lost 7 bases; unmatched junction nucleotides: 19. CDR3 sequence: CASSQRQGLISGRAREQYF. The CDR3 DNA reads as TGTGCCAGCAGCCAAAGGCAGGGCCTGATTAGCGGGAGGGCCCGGGAGCAGTACTTC.

V is TRBV19 and J is TRBJ1-3; unclear D gene. The CDR3 consists of 12 residues. Deletions cut 7 bases from V and 0 bases from J, with 4 bases between. Germline CDR1 LNHDA, CDR2 SQIVND (reference sequence). CDR3 residues: CASKNSGNTIYF. Written as DNA, the CDR3 is TGTGCCAGTAAAAACTCTGGAAACACCATATATTTT.

The V call is TRBV25-1, the J call TRBJ2-7; 11 nucleotides line up with TRBD2. The CDR3 length is 15 residues. Germline V lookup: CDR1 MGHDK, CDR2 SYGVNS. V trimming: 6 bases; J trimming: 2 bases; junction bases outside the gene matches: 6. The DNA of the CDR3 is TGTGCCAGCAGGACTAGCGGGATTTTAGCCTACGAGCAGTACTTC. This encodes CASRTSGILAYEQYF.

This CDR3 is CAWKVAGVHPQRSYEQYF. The CDR3 DNA follows: TGTGCCTGGAAGGTAGCGGGGGTCCATCCGCAACGGTCCTACGAGCAGTACTTC. The rearrangement joins TRBV30 to TRBJ2-7; 9 positions match TRBD2. CDR1 and CDR2 (germline): GTSNPN, SVGIG (reference sequence). The trim removed 4 bases at V and 1 base at J, leaving 17 bases unmatched. The length of the CDR3 is 18 residues.

The chain links TRBV14 to TRBJ1-1, with 9 bases matching TRBD1. The length of the CDR3 is 16 residues. From germline, CDR1 is SGHDN and CDR2 FVKESK. With 3 bases clipped from V and 4 bases from J, the junction kept 9 bases outside the gene matches. The CDR3 DNA reads TGTGCCAGCAGCCAGCATCCGGGACAGGGAAGCACTGAAGCTTTCTTT. Protein sequence: CASSQHPGQGSTEAFF.

The J gene is TRBJ2-1, the V gene TRBV5-4; 9 nucleotides match TRBD1. Germline-derived CDR1 and CDR2 are SGHNT and YYREEE (reference sequence). The CDR3 contains 14 residues. The V segment lost 4 bases and the J segment 5 bases; nucleotides outside the gene matches: 4. This chain's CDR3 is CASSPGTGNNEQFF. The CDR3 DNA follows: TGTGCCAGCAGCCCCGGGACAGGGAACAATGAGCAGTTCTTC. Full variable domain (missing parts from reference TRBV5-4 and TRBJ2-1): ETGVTQSPTHLIKTRGQQVTLRCSSQSGHNTVSWYQQALGQGPQFIFQYYREEENGRGNFPPRFSGLQFPNYSSELNVNALELDDSALYLCASSPGTGNNEQFFGPGTRLTVL.

The genes are TRBV7-2 and TRBJ1-4; D call uncertain. V was trimmed by 2 bases and J by 3 bases, leaving 7 bases between them. This CDR3 is built from 14 residues. CDR1 SGHTA and CDR2 FQGNSA come from the germline V gene. CDR3 in DNA: TGTGCCAGCAGCTTAAATTGGTCTAATGAAAAACTGTTTTTT. As protein: CASSLNWSNEKLFF.

The V call is TRBV7-2, the J call TRBJ2-3, with a tentative D call TRBD2 (5 bases). This CDR3 contains 16 residues. Between the trimmed V and J ends, which lost 1 base and 3 bases, there was a span of 14 bases. CDR1 is SGHTA, CDR2 FQGNSA, per germline. The CDR3: CASSLDLGIRTDTQYF. The CDR3 DNA reads TGTGCCAGCAGCTTAGATCTCGGGATAAGGACAGATACGCAGTATTTT. Looking up the rest from reference TRBV7-2 and TRBJ2-3 gives the full variable domain: GAGVSQSPSNKVTEKGKDVELRCDPISGHTALYWYRQSLGQGLEFLIYFQGNSAPDKSGLPSDRFSAERTGGSVSTLTIQRTQQEDSAVYLCASSLDLGIRTDTQYFGPGTRLTVL.

This sequence joins TRBV11-3 and TRBJ2-1; tentative D call: TRBD1 (7 bases). CDR3 length equals 17 residues. Trimming cost V 3 bases and J 0 bases, with 15 bases left between them. Germline assignment: CDR1 SGHNT and CDR2 YENEEA. The CDR3 nucleotides read TGTGCCAGCAGCTTGAATCAGGGGGGTGACTCCTACAATGAGCAGTTCTTC. It translates to CASSLNQGGDSYNEQFF.

The chain combines TRBV7-2 with TRBJ2-2; 7 positions agree with TRBD1. Germline-derived CDR1 and CDR2 are SGHTA and FQGNSA. V dropped 6 bases and J dropped 5; count of bases not matched to a gene: 3. The CDR3 sequence is 13 residues long. CDR3 DNA sequence: TGTGCCAGCAGGACAGGGCAGACCGGGGAGCTGTTTTTT. It is translated as CASRTGQTGELFF.

The chain couples TRBV28 to TRBJ2-7; D not certain. V was trimmed by 5 bases and J by 2 bases, leaving 4 bases between them. Germline V CDR1 and CDR2: MDHEN, SYDVKM. The CDR3 is 11 residues long. This CDR3 is CASSHTYEQYF. DNA for the CDR3: TGTGCCAGCAGTCATACCTACGAGCAGTACTTC.

This chain uses TRBV18 with TRBJ1-3; D ambiguous. Germline V CDR1 and CDR2: KGHSH, LQKENI. This CDR3 comprises 15 residues. V shed 0 bases and J shed 0 bases, with 6 bases lying between them. CDR3 sequence reads: CASSPPYVSGNTIYF. CDR3 sequence (DNA): TGTGCCAGCTCACCACCTTACGTCTCTGGAAACACCATATATTTT.

The rearrangement joins TRBV5-1 to TRBJ2-5, with 7 bases fitting TRBD1. The CDR3 covers 14 residues. Unmatched junction bases numbered 5, after V lost 5 bases and J lost 1 base. CDR1 and CDR2 from the germline V gene are SGHRS and YFSETQ. The CDR3 protein is CASRRQGVQETQYF. CDR3 sequence (DNA): TGCGCCAGCAGGAGGCAGGGGGTCCAAGAGACCCAGTACTTC.

V gene TRBV19 combines with J gene TRBJ2-7; D could derive from TRBD1 or TRBD2 (5 bases each). This CDR3 contains 15 residues. The germline V gene has CDR1 LNHDA and CDR2 SQIVND (reference sequence). V dropped 6 bases and J dropped 0 bases, with 15 bases sitting between them. CDR3 region: CASRARDGISYEQYF. CDR3 nucleotides: TGTGCCAGTAGGGCCCGGGACGGTATCTCCTACGAGCAGTACTTC.